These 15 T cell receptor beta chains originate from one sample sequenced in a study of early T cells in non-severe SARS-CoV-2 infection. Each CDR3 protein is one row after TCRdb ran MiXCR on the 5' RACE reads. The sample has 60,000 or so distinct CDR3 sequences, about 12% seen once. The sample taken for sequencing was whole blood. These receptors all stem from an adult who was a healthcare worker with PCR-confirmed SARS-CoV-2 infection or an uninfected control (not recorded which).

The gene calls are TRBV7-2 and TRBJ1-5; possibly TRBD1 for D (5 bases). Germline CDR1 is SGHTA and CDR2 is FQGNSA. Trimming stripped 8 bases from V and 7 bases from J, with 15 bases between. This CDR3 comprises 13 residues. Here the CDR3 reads CASHRGGGQPQHF. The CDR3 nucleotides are TGTGCCAGCCACCGGGGGGGTGGGCAGCCCCAGCATTTT.

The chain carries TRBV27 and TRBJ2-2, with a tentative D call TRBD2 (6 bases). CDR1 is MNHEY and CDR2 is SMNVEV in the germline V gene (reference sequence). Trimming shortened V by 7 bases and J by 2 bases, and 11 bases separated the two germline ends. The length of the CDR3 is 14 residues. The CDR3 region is CASNGGVNTGELFF. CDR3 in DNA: TGTGCCAGCAATGGCGGGGTAAACACCGGGGAGCTGTTTTTT.

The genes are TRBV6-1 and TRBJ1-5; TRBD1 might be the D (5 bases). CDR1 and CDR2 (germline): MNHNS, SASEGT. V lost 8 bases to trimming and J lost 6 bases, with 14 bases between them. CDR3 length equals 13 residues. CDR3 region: CASQWEGSQPQHF. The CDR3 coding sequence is TGTGCCAGCCAGTGGGAGGGGAGTCAGCCCCAGCATTTT.

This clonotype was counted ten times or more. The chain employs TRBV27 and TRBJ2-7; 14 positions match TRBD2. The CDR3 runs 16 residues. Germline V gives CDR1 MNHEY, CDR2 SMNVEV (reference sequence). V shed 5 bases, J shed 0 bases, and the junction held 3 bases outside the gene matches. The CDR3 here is CASSPGTSGSSYEQYF. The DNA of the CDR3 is TGTGCCAGCAGTCCCGGGACTAGCGGGAGCTCCTACGAGCAGTACTTC.

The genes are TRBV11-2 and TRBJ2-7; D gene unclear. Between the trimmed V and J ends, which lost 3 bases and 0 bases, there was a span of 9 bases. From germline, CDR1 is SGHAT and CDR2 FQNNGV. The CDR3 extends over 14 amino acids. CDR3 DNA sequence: TGTGCCAGCAGCTTCTCAGAGAGCTCCTACGAGCAGTACTTC. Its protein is CASSFSESSYEQYF.

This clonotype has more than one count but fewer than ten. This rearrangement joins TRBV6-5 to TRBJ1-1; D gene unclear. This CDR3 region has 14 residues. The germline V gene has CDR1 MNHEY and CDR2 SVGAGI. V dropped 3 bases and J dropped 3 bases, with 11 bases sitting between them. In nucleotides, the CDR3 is TGTGCCAGCAGTTATTCCGGGCCCTACACTGAAGCTTTCTTT. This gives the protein CASSYSGPYTEAFF.

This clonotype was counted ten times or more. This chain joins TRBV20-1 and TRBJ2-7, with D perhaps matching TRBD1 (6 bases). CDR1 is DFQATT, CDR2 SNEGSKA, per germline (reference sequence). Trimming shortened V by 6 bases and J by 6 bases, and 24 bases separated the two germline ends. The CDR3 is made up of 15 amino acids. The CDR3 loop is CSAGTGLTKEAEQYF. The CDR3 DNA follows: TGCAGTGCAGGCACAGGGCTAACTAAAGAGGCCGAGCAGTACTTC.

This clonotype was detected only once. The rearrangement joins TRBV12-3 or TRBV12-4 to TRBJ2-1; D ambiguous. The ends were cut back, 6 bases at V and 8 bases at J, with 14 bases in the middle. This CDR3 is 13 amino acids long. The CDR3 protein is CASRRSRLDEQFF. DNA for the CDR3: TGTGCCAGCAGGAGGTCCCGTTTGGATGAGCAGTTCTTC.

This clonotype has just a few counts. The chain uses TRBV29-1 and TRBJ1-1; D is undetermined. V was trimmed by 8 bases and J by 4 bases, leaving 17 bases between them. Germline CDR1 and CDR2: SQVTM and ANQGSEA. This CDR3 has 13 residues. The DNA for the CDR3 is TGCAGCACACCGGGTGGCATATCCACTGAAGCTTTCTTT. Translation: CSTPGGISTEAFF.

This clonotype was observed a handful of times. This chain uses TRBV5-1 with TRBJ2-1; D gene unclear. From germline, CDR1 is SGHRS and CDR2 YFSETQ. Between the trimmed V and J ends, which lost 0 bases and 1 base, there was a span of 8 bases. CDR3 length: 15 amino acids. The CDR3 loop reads CASSLAGQSYNEQFF. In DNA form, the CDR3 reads TGCGCCAGCAGCTTGGCGGGCCAGTCCTACAATGAGCAGTTCTTC.

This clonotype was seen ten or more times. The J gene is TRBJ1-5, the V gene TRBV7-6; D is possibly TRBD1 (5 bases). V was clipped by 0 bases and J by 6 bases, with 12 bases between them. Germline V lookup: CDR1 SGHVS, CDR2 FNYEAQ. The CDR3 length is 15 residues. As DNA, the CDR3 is TGTGCCAGCAGCTTAGCTCAGGGCAGTCGTCAGCCCCAGCATTTT. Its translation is CASSLAQGSRQPQHF.

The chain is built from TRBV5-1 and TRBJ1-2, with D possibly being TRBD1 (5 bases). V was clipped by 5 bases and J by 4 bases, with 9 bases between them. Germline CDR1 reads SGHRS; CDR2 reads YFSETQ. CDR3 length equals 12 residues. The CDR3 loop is CASSWGLYGYTF. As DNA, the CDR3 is TGCGCCAGCAGTTGGGGACTCTATGGCTACACCTTC.

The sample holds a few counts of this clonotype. In nucleotides, the CDR3 is TGCGCCAGCAGCCAAGGATTTGTCAATCAGCCCCAGCATTTT. Protein product: CASSQGFVNQPQHF. The rearrangement links TRBV4-3 to TRBJ1-5; D ambiguous. V was shortened by 1 base and J by 3 bases, with 7 bases between the two germline ends. CDR1 is LGHNA, CDR2 YSLEER, per germline. This CDR3 is 14 amino acids long.

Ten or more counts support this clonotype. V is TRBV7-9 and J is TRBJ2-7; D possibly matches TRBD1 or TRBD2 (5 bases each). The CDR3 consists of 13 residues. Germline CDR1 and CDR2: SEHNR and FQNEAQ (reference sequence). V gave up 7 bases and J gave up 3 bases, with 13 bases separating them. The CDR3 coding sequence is TGTGCCAGCAATACCGGGACCCTCTACGAGCAGTACTTC. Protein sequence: CASNTGTLYEQYF.

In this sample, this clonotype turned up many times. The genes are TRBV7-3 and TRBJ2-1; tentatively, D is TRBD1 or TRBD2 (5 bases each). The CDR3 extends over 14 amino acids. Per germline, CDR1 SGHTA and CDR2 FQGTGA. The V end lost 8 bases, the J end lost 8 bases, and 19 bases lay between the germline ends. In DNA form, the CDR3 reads TGTGCCAGCGGCAAAAATCGGGGCACCGATGAGCAGTTCTTC. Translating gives CASGKNRGTDEQFF. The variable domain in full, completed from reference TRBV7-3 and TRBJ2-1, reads GAGVSQTPSNKVTEKGKYVELRCDPISGHTALYWYRQSLGQGPEFLIYFQGTGAADDSGLPNDRFFAVRPEGSVSTLKIQRTERGDSAVYLCASGKNRGTDEQFFGPGTRLTVL.